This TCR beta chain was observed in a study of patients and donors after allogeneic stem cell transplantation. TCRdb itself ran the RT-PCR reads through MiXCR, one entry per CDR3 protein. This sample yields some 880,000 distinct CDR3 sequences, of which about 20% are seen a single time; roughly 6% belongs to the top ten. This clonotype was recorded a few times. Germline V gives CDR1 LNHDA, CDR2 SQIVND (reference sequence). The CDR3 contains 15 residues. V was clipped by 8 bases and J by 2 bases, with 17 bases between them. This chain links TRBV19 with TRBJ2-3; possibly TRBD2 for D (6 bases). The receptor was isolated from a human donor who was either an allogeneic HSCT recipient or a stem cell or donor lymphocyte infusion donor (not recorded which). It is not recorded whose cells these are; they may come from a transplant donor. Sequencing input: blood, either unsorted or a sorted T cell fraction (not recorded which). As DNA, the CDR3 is TGTGCCAGTGGCACCGGGGCTAGCGCCACAGATACGCAGTATTTT. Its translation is CASGTGASATDTQYF. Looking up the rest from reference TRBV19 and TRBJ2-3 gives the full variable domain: DGGITQSPKYLFRKEGQNVTLSCEQNLNHDAMYWYRQDPGQGLRLIYYSQIVNDFQKGDIAEGYSVSREKKESFPLTVTSAQKNPTAFYLCASGTGASATDTQYFGPGTRLTVL.